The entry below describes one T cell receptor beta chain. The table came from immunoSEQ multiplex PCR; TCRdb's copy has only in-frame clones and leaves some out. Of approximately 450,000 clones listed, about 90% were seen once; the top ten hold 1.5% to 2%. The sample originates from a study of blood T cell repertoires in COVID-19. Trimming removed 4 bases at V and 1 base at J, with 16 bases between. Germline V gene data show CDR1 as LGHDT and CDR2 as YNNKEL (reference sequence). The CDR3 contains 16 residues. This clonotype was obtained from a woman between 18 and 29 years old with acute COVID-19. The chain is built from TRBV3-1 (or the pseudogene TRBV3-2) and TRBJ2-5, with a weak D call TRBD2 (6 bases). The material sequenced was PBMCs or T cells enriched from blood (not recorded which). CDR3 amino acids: CASSLKTRGPQETQYF. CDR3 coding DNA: TGTGCCAGCAGCCTCAAGACTAGAGGCCCCCAAGAGACCCAGTACTTC.